A single sample is the source of the 8 T cell receptor beta chains below, sequenced in a study of beta chain features in type 1 diabetes (dated by TCRdb to between 2017 and 2018). These TCRs are of unknown antigen specificity. Libraries were prepared through the immunoSEQ multiplex PCR assay. The High Capacity cDNA Reverse Transcription Kit was used to reverse transcribe all of the isolated RNA, meaning that expressed TCRB transcripts were what got sequenced. The immuneACCESS repertoire file appears here via TCRdb, limited to in-frame rearrangements. These files lack a portion of the clones; in checked studies, under half of the deficit traces to unresolved V genes, and the cause of the others is not known. This sample lists some 350,000 clones; 13% were detected once. Roughly 0.015% of the sample lies in the top ten. The full study reports these points: A moderate but significant shortening of TCRB CDR3 length was observed in type 1 diabetes patients in all four CD4+ subsets.

The sequenced sample was naive CD4+ T cells from blood. The cell subset or site label here, explained by the study, means: true naive CD4+ T cells. These receptors all come from a woman between 18 and 29 years old with type 1 diabetes.

This clone was seen a few times. Here the CDR3 reads CASSSQQETQYF. The CDR3 DNA reads as TGTGCCAGCAGTTCGCAGCAAGAGACCCAGTACTTC. This chain joins TRBV6-5 and TRBJ2-5, with D unresolved. Germline CDR1 and CDR2: MNHEY and SVGAGI. The length of the CDR3 is 12 residues. Trimming shortened V by 4 bases and J by 2 bases, and 5 bases separated the two germline ends.

The chain couples TRBV5-1 to TRBJ1-5; the D is unclear. Trimming shortened V by 4 bases and J by 7 bases, and 15 bases separated the two germline ends. This CDR3 region has 14 residues. Germline CDR1 reads SGHRS; CDR2 reads YFSETQ. The CDR3 loop is CASSPDGLEQPQHF. The CDR3 nucleotides are TGCGCCAGCAGCCCTGATGGGCTCGAACAGCCCCAGCATTTT.

Only a few counts were recorded for this clone. V usage is TRBV30 and J usage is TRBJ1-1; perhaps TRBD1 as D (6 bases). The CDR3 is 12 residues long. The ends were cut back, 3 bases at V and 6 bases at J, with 11 bases in the middle. Looked up from germline, CDR1 is GTSNPN and CDR2 is SVGIG (reference sequence). CDR3 region: CAWRPPGAEAFF. CDR3 DNA sequence: TGTGCCTGGAGGCCCCCAGGGGCTGAAGCTTTCTTT.

This clone appeared a few times. The chain recombines TRBV7-2 with TRBJ2-7; 7 bases map to TRBD1. The CDR3 is 15 amino acids. V was clipped by 3 bases and J by 2 bases; unmatched bases: 7. Germline-derived CDR1 and CDR2 are SGHTA and FQGNSA. CDR3 nucleotide sequence: TGTGCCAGCAGCTTTGTTGAGGGACAGCCCTACGAGCAGTACTTC. Amino acids: CASSFVEGQPYEQYF.

This clone showed up just a few times. The chain couples TRBV7-9 to TRBJ1-2; D is unclear. Germline V CDR1 and CDR2: SEHNR, FQNEAQ (reference sequence). V lost 5 bases and J 0 bases, leaving 13 bases between the germline ends. The CDR3 covers 15 residues. CDR3: CASSLTPITNYGYTF. DNA of the CDR3: TGTGCCAGCAGCCTGACTCCCATAACTAACTATGGCTACACCTTC.

The chain combines TRBV7-2 with TRBJ1-1, with no clear D. CDR1 and CDR2 from the germline V gene are SGHTA and FQGNSA. Trimming pared 6 bases from V and 4 bases from J, leaving 15 bases between. CDR3 length equals 14 residues. CDR3 sequence (DNA): TGTGCCAGCAGAGGGCAGTTCGGGGTCACTGAAGCTTTCTTT. Amino acids: CASRGQFGVTEAFF.

This clone was counted only a few times. V gene TRBV18 combines with J gene TRBJ2-3, with D perhaps TRBD1 (5 bases). Trimming stripped 2 bases from V and 0 bases from J, with 9 bases between. The CDR3 sequence is 15 residues long. The V gene's germline CDR1 is KGHSH and CDR2 LQKENI. CDR3 sequence: CASSPKGISTDTQYF. The CDR3 DNA is TGTGCCAGCTCACCAAAGGGGATTAGCACAGATACGCAGTATTTT. The full variable domain, its missing parts supplied by reference TRBV18 and TRBJ2-3, is NAGVMQNPRHLVRRRGQEARLRCSPMKGHSHVYWYRQLPEEGLKFMVYLQKENIIDESGMPKERFSAEFPKEGPSILRIQQVVRGDSAAYFCASSPKGISTDTQYFGPGTRLTVL.

This clone was recorded a few times. CDR3 coding DNA: TGCAGTGCTAGAGATCGTCGGGAGCAGTACTTC. Amino acid sequence: CSARDRREQYF. The rearrangement links TRBV20-1 to TRBJ2-7; D call uncertain. The V end lost 0 bases, the J end lost 7 bases, and 7 bases lay between the germline ends. Germline V lookup: CDR1 DFQATT, CDR2 SNEGSKA (reference sequence). The CDR3 contains 11 residues.